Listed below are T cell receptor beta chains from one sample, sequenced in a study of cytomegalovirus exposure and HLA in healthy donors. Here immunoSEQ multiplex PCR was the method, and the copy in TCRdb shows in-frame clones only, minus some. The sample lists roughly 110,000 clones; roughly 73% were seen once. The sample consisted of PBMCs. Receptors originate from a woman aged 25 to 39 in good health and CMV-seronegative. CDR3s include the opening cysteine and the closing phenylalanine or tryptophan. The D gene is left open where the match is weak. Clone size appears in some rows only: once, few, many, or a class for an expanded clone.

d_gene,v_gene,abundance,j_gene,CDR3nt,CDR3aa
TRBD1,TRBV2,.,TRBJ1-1,TGTGCCAGCAGACCCTACACAGGGGGCAGCGAAGCTTTCTTT,CASRPYTGGSEAFF
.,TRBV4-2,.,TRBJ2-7,TGTGCCAGCAGCCAAGCCCCCTTTGAGGGCTACGAGCAGTACTTC,CASSQAPFEGYEQYF
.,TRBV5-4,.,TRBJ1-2,TGTGCCAGCAGCTCCATCGACACCTATGGCTACACCTTC,CASSSIDTYGYTF
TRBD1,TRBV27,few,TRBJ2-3,TGTGCCAGCAGTTATGGGACAGACACAGATACGCAGTATTTT,CASSYGTDTDTQYF
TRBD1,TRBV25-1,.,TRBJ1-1,TGTGCCAGCAGTGAGGGGGGACAGAGATCTGAAGCTTTCTTT,CASSEGGQRSEAFF
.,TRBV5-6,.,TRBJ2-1,TGTGCCAGCAGCTTGGAACCAGGGGGGAATGAGCAGTTCTTC,CASSLEPGGNEQFF
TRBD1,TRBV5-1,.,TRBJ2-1,TGCGCCAGCAGCTTGGCCAGGACAGGGGGCAACAATGAGCAGTTCTTC,CASSLARTGGNNEQFF
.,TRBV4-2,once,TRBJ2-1,TGTGCCAGCAGCCAACCAAGGATCCTAGAAGAGCGGTCCTACAATGAGCAGTTCTTC,CASSQPRILEERSYNEQFF
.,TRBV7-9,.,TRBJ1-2,TGTGCCAGCAGCTTAGTTTGGCGACAGTACTATGGCTACACCTTC,CASSLVWRQYYGYTF
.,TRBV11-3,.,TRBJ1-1,TGTGCCAGCAGCCCAAGAGGGACTGAAGCTTTCTTT,CASSPRGTEAFF
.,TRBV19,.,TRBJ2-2,TGTGCCAGTATAAAAGGGGTCGCCACCGGGGAGCTGTTTTTT,CASIKGVATGELFF
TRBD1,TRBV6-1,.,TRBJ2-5,TGTGCCAGCAGTGAAATAAGGACAGGGAAAGAGACCCAGTACTTC,CASSEIRTGKETQYF
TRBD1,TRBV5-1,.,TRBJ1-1,TGCGCCAGCAGGGATGGGAAGACAGGGCTTACTGAAGCTTTCTTT,CASRDGKTGLTEAFF
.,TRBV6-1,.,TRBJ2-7,TGTGCCAGCAGTGCGACCCACCAGGACGAGCAGTACTTC,CASSATHQDEQYF
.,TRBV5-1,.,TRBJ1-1,TGCGCCAGCAGCTCCGACAGTTTGAACACTGAAGCTTTCTTT,CASSSDSLNTEAFF
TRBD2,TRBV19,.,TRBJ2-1,TGTGCCAGTAGTAAGGGAACTAGCGGGAGGATGGAGCAGTTCTTC,CASSKGTSGRMEQFF
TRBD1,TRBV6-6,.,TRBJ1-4,TGTGCCAGCAGTTACCCCGACAGGGGAGCTGAAAAACTGTTTTTT,CASSYPDRGAEKLFF
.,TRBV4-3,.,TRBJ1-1,TGCGCCAGCAGCCAAGAAGTTCTTGATGAGAGGGAAGAAGCTTTCTTT,CASSQEVLDEREEAFF
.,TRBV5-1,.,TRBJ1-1,TGCGCCAGCAGCTTGGCGACAGGCAACCCGTCAGCTTTCTTT,CASSLATGNPSAFF
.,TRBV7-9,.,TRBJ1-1,TGTGCCAGCAGAGGGGGGGTTCAGGCTTTCTTT,CASRGGVQAFF
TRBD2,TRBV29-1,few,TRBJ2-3,TGCAGCGGGGGAGGGAGCGGGAGTGGGACGCAGTATTTT,CSGGGSGSGTQYF
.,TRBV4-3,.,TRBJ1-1,TGCGCCAGCAGCCAGGCGACCGGGACATCGAACACTGAAGCTTTCTTT,CASSQATGTSNTEAFF